One and the same sample provided the 10 T cell receptor beta chains below, sequenced in a study of Ad26.COV2.S vaccination and SARS-CoV-2 variants. Treatment of the sample: around 19 received Ad26.COV2.S at low or high dose, single or two shots; 5 received placebo; per-sample allocation not given. Samples came from day 63 after the first vaccine or placebo injection. Profiling relied on immunoSEQ multiplex PCR, and the TCRdb table lists in-frame clones only, not all of them. The profile covers hundreds of thousands of clones, with roughly 90% appearing a single time and over 1.3% taken by the ten largest. Sequenced material: peripheral blood, taken in a trial of Ad26.COV2.S vaccine versus placebo. These receptors originate from a person between 18 and 65 years old who received the Ad26.COV2.S COVID-19 vaccine or a placebo.

The chain carries TRBV30 and TRBJ1-2; 9 positions agree with TRBD1. The length of the CDR3 is 13 residues. CDR1 and CDR2 (germline): GTSNPN, SVGIG (reference sequence). V was pared by 3 bases and J by 8 bases, with 7 bases of the junction left unmatched. CDR3 loop: CAWRGTGTRGYTF. In DNA form, the CDR3 reads TGTGCCTGGAGGGGGACAGGGACTCGGGGCTACACCTTC.

The V gene is TRBV15, the J gene TRBJ2-7; possibly TRBD1 for D (5 bases). There are 16 residues in the CDR3. The germline CDR1 and CDR2 sequences are LNHNV and YYDKDF (reference sequence). Trimming took 0 bases from V and 2 from J, leaving 14 bases between them. The CDR3 DNA reads TGTGCCACCAGCAGAGATAAGACAGTGACTCCCTACGAGCAGTACTTC. It translates to CATSRDKTVTPYEQYF.

V gene TRBV24-1 combines with J gene TRBJ2-1, with TRBD1 matching 10 bases. CDR1 and CDR2 (germline): KGHDR, SFDVKD. V dropped 4 bases and J dropped 6; count of bases not matched to a gene: 5. The CDR3 loop spans 15 amino acids. The CDR3 region is CATSDAGTGANEQFF. The CDR3 DNA is TGTGCCACCAGTGACGCCGGGACAGGGGCCAATGAGCAGTTCTTC.

The V gene is TRBV27, the J gene TRBJ2-3; 8 positions match TRBD2. Germline V gives CDR1 MNHEY, CDR2 SMNVEV (reference sequence). V shed 6 bases, J shed 3 bases, and the junction held 8 bases outside the gene matches. The CDR3 has 15 residues. The CDR3 reads CASSPRTSGTDTQYF. The CDR3 nucleotides read TGTGCCAGCAGCCCCCGAACTAGCGGAACAGATACGCAGTATTTT.

The rearrangement joins TRBV7-9 to TRBJ1-6, with a tentative D call TRBD1 (5 bases). Deletions cut 9 bases from V and 1 base from J, with 13 bases between. The germline gives CDR1 SEHNR, CDR2 FQNEAQ (reference sequence). This CDR3 comprises 15 residues. The CDR3 DNA follows: TGTGCCAGTGTCCCAACAGGATCCTATAATTCACCCCTCCACTTT. It is translated as CASVPTGSYNSPLHF.

J is TRBJ1-2 and V is TRBV5-5, with 10 bases matching TRBD1. Germline V gene data show CDR1 as SGHKS and CDR2 as YYEKEE (reference sequence). J gave up 4 bases and V 5 bases, and 8 bases lay outside the gene matches. CDR3 length: 15 residues. The CDR3 protein is CASSSTTGGGYGYTF. The CDR3 bases are TGTGCCAGCAGTTCAACGACAGGGGGCGGCTATGGCTACACCTTC.

A single count supports this clone. This chain links TRBV5-1 with TRBJ1-2; TRBD1 agrees at 9 bases. With V trimmed by 5 bases and J by 7 bases, 12 bases remained unmatched. The CDR3 is 15 amino acids. CDR1 and CDR2 from the germline V gene are SGHRS and YFSETQ. CDR3 residues: CASRPAGTGSGGYTF. The CDR3 bases are TGCGCCAGCAGACCAGCAGGGACAGGGAGTGGTGGCTACACCTTC.

This chain uses TRBV27 with TRBJ1-6; D perhaps matches TRBD1 (5 bases). Germline V CDR1 and CDR2: MNHEY, SMNVEV (reference sequence). V gave up 4 bases and J gave up 10 bases, with 11 bases separating them. The CDR3 runs 13 residues. The CDR3 loop is CASSWDYKSPLHF. In nucleotides, the CDR3 is TGTGCCAGCAGTTGGGACTACAAATCACCCCTCCACTTT.

Details on this clone: The sample has other DNA sequences that encode this CDR3 too. The V gene is TRBV12-3 or TRBV12-4, the J gene TRBJ2-2; D is ambiguous. The V end was cut by 3 bases, the J end by 3 bases, with 2 bases between. The CDR3 covers 12 residues. CDR3 DNA sequence: TGTGCCAGCAGTTTTTACACCGGGGAGCTGTTTTTT. Its translation is CASSFYTGELFF.

V is TRBV6-5 and J is TRBJ1-4, with 7 bases matching TRBD1. Losses at the gene ends were 6 bases for V and 6 bases for J; bases not matched to a gene: 4. Germline-derived CDR1 and CDR2 are MNHEY and SVGAGI. The CDR3 sequence is 13 residues long. The CDR3 sequence is CASRSGTDEKLFF. CDR3 nucleotide sequence: TGTGCCAGCAGGTCAGGGACAGATGAAAAACTGTTTTTT.